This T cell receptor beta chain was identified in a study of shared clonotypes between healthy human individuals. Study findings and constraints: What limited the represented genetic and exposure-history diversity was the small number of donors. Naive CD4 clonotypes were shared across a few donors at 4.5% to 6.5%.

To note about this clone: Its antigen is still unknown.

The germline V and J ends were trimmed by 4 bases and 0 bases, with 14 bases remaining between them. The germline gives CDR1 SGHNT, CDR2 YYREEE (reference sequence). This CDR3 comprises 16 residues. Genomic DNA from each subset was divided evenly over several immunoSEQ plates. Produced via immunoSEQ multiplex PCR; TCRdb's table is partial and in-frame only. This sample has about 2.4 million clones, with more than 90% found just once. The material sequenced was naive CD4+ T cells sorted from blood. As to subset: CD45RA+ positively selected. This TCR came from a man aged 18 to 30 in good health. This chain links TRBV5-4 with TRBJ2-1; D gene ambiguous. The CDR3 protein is CASSRTATSSYNEQFF. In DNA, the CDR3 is TGTGCCAGCAGCAGGACCGCAACGAGCTCCTACAATGAGCAGTTCTTC.